Listed here are 23 T cell receptor beta chains from one sample, sequenced in a study of T-cell memory formation after mild COVID-19. TCRdb fed the 5' RACE reads into MiXCR, producing one record per CDR3 protein. In the table there are approximately 340,000 distinct CDR3 sequences, more than 15% of which are singletons. Material: PBMCs or a T cell subset sorted from them (not recorded which). The receptors were gathered from a man aged 18 to 35 who had mild COVID-19 (a few samples of this study predate the infection). Cell type and time point are not known.

The chain has TRBV20-1 and TRBJ2-2; 12 bases are a match to TRBD2. CDR1 and CDR2 from the germline V gene are DFQATT and SNEGSKA (reference sequence). This CDR3 is built from 15 residues. Unmatched junction bases numbered 2, after V lost 0 bases and J lost 6 bases. In DNA, the CDR3 is TGCAGTGCTAGAGATCCTAGCGGGGGGGCCGGGGAGCTGTTTTTT. This sequence encodes CSARDPSGGAGELFF.

This clonotype was counted once. The rearrangement joins TRBV29-1 to TRBJ2-3, with TRBD2 matching over 10 bases. Germline V gene data show CDR1 as SQVTM and CDR2 as ANQGSEA. There are 14 residues in the CDR3. Trimming removed 4 bases from V and 2 bases from J; junction bases left unmatched: 3. The CDR3 is CSVASGGYTDTQYF. For the CDR3, the DNA is TGCAGCGTTGCTAGCGGGGGCTACACAGATACGCAGTATTTT.

The table lists this clonotype with a few counts. This chain uses TRBV28 with TRBJ2-3; 8 positions match TRBD2. This CDR3 has 15 residues. The trim removed 8 bases at V and 4 bases at J, leaving 11 bases unmatched. Germline V gene lookup returns CDR1 MDHEN and CDR2 SYDVKM. CDR3 region: CASEKLRGAPDTQYF. For the CDR3, the DNA is TGTGCCAGCGAAAAGTTGCGGGGGGCCCCAGATACGCAGTATTTT.

This clonotype showed up just a few times. The V gene is TRBV2, the J gene TRBJ2-7; 10 bases line up with TRBD2. With V trimmed by 3 bases and J by 7 bases, 9 bases remained unmatched. Germline V gene data show CDR1 as SNHLY and CDR2 as FYNNEI. The CDR3 runs 15 residues. The CDR3 DNA follows: TGTGCCAGCAGTGAGTTGTCTAGCGGGGGAGATGAGCAGTACGTC. This sequence encodes CASSELSSGGDEQYV.

V usage is TRBV4-3 and J usage is TRBJ1-5; D gene uncertain. The CDR3 sequence is 13 residues long. From germline, CDR1 is LGHNA and CDR2 YSLEER. The germline V and J ends were trimmed by 0 bases and 4 bases, with 4 bases remaining between them. In DNA, the CDR3 is TGCGCCAGCAGCCAAGAAAATAATCAGCCCCAGCATTTT. It translates to CASSQENNQPQHF.

J is TRBJ1-5 and V is TRBV5-1, with 8 bases aligning to TRBD1. The CDR3 loop spans 13 amino acids. V lost 5 bases, J lost 5 bases, and 3 bases stayed unmatched. Germline V gene sequence: CDR1 SGHRS, CDR2 YFSETQ. This chain's CDR3 is CASSLGQDQPQHF. The CDR3 DNA follows: TGCGCCAGCAGTCTGGGACAGGATCAGCCCCAGCATTTT. The full variable domain, rest sourced from reference TRBV5-1 and TRBJ1-5, is KAGVTQTPRYLIKTRGQQVTLSCSPISGHRSVSWYQQTPGQGLQFLFEYFSETQRNKGNFPGRFSGRQFSNSRSEMNVSTLELGDSALYLCASSLGQDQPQHFGDGTRLSIL.

This clonotype was detected once. The rearrangement joins TRBV3-1 to TRBJ2-2, with 11 bases lining up with TRBD1. V gave up 4 bases and J gave up 1 base; unmatched junction bases: 5. The CDR3 has 17 amino acids. The germline CDR1 and CDR2 sequences are LGHDT and YNNKEL (reference sequence). CDR3 amino acids: CASSPLGQGGNTGELFF. The CDR3 DNA reads as TGTGCCAGCAGCCCACTGGGACAGGGGGGGAACACCGGGGAGCTGTTTTTT.

In its sample, this clonotype was seen a few times. The CDR3, as DNA: TGTGCCAGCAGAGTCACTAGCACCGGGGAGCTGTTTTTT. Protein product: CASRVTSTGELFF. This chain links TRBV2 with TRBJ2-2; possible D gene TRBD2, 5 bases. Trimming cost V 6 bases and J 4 bases, with 9 bases left between them. Germline V gene sequence: CDR1 SNHLY, CDR2 FYNNEI. The CDR3 covers 13 residues.

This clonotype was detected a few times. One junction end disagrees with the germline gene, perhaps due to a read error. This chain joins TRBV6-5 and TRBJ1-5, with D perhaps TRBD1 (6 bases). The CDR3 totals 14 residues. CDR1 MNHEY and CDR2 SVGAGI come from the germline V gene. The CDR3 loop reads CASSYSSGDQPQHF. The CDR3 bases are TGTGCCAGCAGTTACTCGTCAGGGGATCAACCCCAGCATTTT.

This clonotype was recorded at least ten times. This chain links TRBV20-1 with TRBJ1-2, with D possibly TRBD1 on 6 matching bases. Deletions cut 2 bases from V and 7 bases from J, with 17 bases between. The germline V gene encodes CDR1 DFQATT and CDR2 SNEGSKA (reference sequence). This CDR3 comprises 14 residues. The CDR3: CSARLTGEGGGYTF. The DNA of the CDR3 is TGCAGTGCTAGACTGACGGGGGAAGGGGGTGGCTACACCTTC.

This clonotype was counted many times. The V call is TRBV12-3 or TRBV12-4, the J call TRBJ2-5; the D call may be TRBD1 or TRBD2 (5 bases each). The V end lost 1 base, the J end lost 6 bases, and 12 bases lay between the germline ends. The CDR3 consists of 14 residues. Here the CDR3 reads CASSLDHPGQTQYF. The CDR3 DNA sequence: TGTGCCAGCAGTTTAGACCACCCGGGGCAGACCCAGTACTTC.

The chain recombines TRBV7-9 with TRBJ2-1; D unclear. With 5 bases removed from V and 2 bases from J, the gap between germline ends came to 10 bases. In germline, CDR1 is SEHNR, CDR2 FQNEAQ (reference sequence). This CDR3 is 14 amino acids long. This chain's CDR3 is CASSPLKTYNEQFF. CDR3 DNA sequence: TGTGCCAGCAGCCCGCTTAAAACCTACAATGAGCAGTTCTTC.

Only a few counts were recorded for this clonotype. The gene calls are TRBV6-6 and TRBJ2-7, with D perhaps matching TRBD1 (6 bases). Trimming cost V 6 bases and J 7 bases, with 16 bases left between them. Per the germline V gene, CDR1 is MNHNY and CDR2 is SVGAGI (reference sequence). The CDR3 is 13 residues long. The CDR3 here is CASSPTGLREQYF. DNA for the CDR3: TGTGCCAGCAGCCCTACAGGGTTGCGGGAGCAGTACTTC.

This clonotype was detected only a few times. The genes are TRBV5-4 and TRBJ1-5; TRBD1 aligns across 8 bases. The CDR3 is made up of 18 amino acids. CDR1 is SGHNT and CDR2 is YYREEE in the germline V gene (reference sequence). J lost 1 base, V lost 2 bases, and 11 bases had no gene match. The CDR3 DNA is TGTGCCAGCAGCTTAGGTCCTCATACAGGGGGAAGCAATCAGCCCCAGCATTTT. Its protein product is CASSLGPHTGGSNQPQHF.

Only a few counts were recorded for this clonotype. The chain uses TRBV4-2 and TRBJ2-2; D perhaps matches TRBD2 (6 bases). This CDR3 is 18 amino acids long. With 0 bases removed from V and 4 bases from J, the gap between germline ends came to 18 bases. The germline CDR1 and CDR2 sequences are LGHNA and YNFKEQ. CDR3 bases: TGTGCCAGCAGCCAAGATCCAGGCCTAGCGCGTGGCACCGGGGAGCTGTTTTTT. Translating it yields CASSQDPGLARGTGELFF.

The chain employs TRBV2 and TRBJ1-5; possible D gene TRBD1, 5 bases. The CDR3 consists of 13 residues. From germline, CDR1 is SNHLY and CDR2 FYNNEI. The V end was cut by 4 bases, the J end by 4 bases, with 8 bases between. The CDR3 here is CASSGQINQPQHF. The CDR3 bases are TGTGCCAGCAGTGGACAGATTAATCAGCCCCAGCATTTT.

The V and J genes are TRBV4-1 and TRBJ2-2; 7 bases agree with TRBD2. The ends lost 5 bases at V and 5 bases at J; junction bases unmatched: 11. Germline values: CDR1 MGHRA, CDR2 YSYEKL. This CDR3 has 16 amino acids. CDR3 sequence (DNA): TGCGCCAGCAGCATGGGCGGGGGTGGCCTGACCGGGGAGCTGTTTTTT. It is translated as CASSMGGGGLTGELFF.

The chain couples TRBV11-2 to TRBJ2-5, with TRBD2 matching 8 bases. The germline gives CDR1 SGHAT, CDR2 FQNNGV. The CDR3 runs to 14 residues. Trimming removed 5 bases from V and 2 bases from J; junction bases left unmatched: 4. The CDR3 is CASSMRGAQETQYF. The DNA for the CDR3 is TGTGCCAGCAGCATGCGGGGGGCTCAAGAGACCCAGTACTTC.

This clonotype was counted a few times. The V gene is TRBV6-5, the J gene TRBJ2-3; D not resolved. The length of the CDR3 is 15 residues. Looked up from germline, CDR1 is MNHEY and CDR2 is SVGAGI. With 2 bases removed from V and 2 bases from J, the gap between germline ends came to 11 bases. The CDR3: CASSYAISHTDTQYF. In DNA, the CDR3 is TGTGCCAGCAGTTACGCTATTAGTCACACAGATACGCAGTATTTT.

This clonotype was seen at least ten times. The J gene is TRBJ2-5, the V gene TRBV12-3 or TRBV12-4; possible D gene TRBD2, 6 bases. Between the trimmed V and J ends, which lost 3 bases and 4 bases, there was a span of 9 bases. The CDR3 contains 13 residues. The CDR3 spells CASSLGRGETQYF. CDR3 sequence (DNA): TGTGCCAGCAGTTTGGGGCGGGGAGAGACCCAGTACTTC.

The chain carries TRBV15 and TRBJ1-4; perhaps TRBD1 as D (5 bases). Germline V gene sequence: CDR1 LNHNV, CDR2 YYDKDF (reference sequence). The CDR3 has 14 residues. Trimming pared 0 bases from V and 17 bases from J, leaving 19 bases between. DNA for the CDR3: TGTGCCACCAGCAGAGATCACGGGGCGGACATGTGTTTTTTT. Translating gives CATSRDHGADMCFF.

There are many counts of this clonotype. This chain's CDR3 is CSVGGGASYGYTF. The DNA for the CDR3 is TGCAGCGTTGGAGGGGGCGCGAGTTATGGCTACACCTTC. The V gene is TRBV29-1, the J gene TRBJ1-2; TRBD1 aligns across 7 bases. Unmatched junction bases numbered 7, after V lost 4 bases and J lost 5 bases. The CDR3 spans 13 residues. The germline V gene has CDR1 SQVTM and CDR2 ANQGSEA.

The table lists this clonotype with a few counts. This chain links TRBV5-6 with TRBJ1-2; D not resolved. Germline CDR1 and CDR2: SGHDT and YYEEEE. The CDR3 has 14 residues. V dropped 0 bases and J dropped 8 bases, with 14 bases sitting between them. The CDR3 reads CASSLGGWTSGYTF. DNA for the CDR3: TGTGCCAGCAGCTTGGGCGGGTGGACGAGCGGCTACACCTTC.